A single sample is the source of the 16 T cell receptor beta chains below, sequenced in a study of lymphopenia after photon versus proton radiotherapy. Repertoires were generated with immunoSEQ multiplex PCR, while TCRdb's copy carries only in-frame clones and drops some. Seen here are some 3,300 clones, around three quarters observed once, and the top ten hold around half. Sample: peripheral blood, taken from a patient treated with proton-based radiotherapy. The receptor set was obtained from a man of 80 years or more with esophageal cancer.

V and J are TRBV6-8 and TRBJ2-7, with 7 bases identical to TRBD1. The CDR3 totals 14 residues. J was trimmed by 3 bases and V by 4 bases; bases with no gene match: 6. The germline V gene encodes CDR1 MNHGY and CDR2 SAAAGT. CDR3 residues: CASSFAGTDYEQYF. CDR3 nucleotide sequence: TGTGCCAGCAGTTTCGCCGGGACAGACTACGAGCAGTACTTC.

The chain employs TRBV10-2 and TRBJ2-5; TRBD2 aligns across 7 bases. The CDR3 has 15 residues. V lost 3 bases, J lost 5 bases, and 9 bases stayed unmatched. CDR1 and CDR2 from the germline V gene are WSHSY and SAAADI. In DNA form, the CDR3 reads TGCGCCAGCAGTGACCCCACGGGGGGTGGGGAGACCCAGTACTTC. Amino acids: CASSDPTGGGETQYF.

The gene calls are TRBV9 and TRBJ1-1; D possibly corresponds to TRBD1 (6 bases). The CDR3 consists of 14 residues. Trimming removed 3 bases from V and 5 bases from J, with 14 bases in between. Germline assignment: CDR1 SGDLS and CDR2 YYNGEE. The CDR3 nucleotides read TGTGCCAGCAGCGCACTTGACAGGTCGACTGAAGCTTTCTTT. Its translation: CASSALDRSTEAFF.

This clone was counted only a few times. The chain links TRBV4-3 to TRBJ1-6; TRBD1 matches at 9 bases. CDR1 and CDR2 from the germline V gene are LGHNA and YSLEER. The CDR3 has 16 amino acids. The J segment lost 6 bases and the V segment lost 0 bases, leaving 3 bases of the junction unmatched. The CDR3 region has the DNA TGCGCCAGCAGCCAAGATCCGGACAGGGGTAATTCACCCCTCCACTTT. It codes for CASSQDPDRGNSPLHF.

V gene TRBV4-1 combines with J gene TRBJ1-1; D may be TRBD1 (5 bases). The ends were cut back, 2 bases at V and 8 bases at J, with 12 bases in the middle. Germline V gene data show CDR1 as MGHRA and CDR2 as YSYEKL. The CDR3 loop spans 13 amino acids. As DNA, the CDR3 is TGCGCCAGCAGCCAAAAGAGGAAGGGGGAAGCTTTCTTT. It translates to CASSQKRKGEAFF.

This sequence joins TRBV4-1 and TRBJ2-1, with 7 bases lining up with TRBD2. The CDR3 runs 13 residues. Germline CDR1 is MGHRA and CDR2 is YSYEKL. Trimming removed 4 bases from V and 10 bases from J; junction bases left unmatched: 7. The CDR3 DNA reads TGCGCCAGCAGCCCTCGACTAGCAGAAGAGCAGTTCTTC. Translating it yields CASSPRLAEEQFF.

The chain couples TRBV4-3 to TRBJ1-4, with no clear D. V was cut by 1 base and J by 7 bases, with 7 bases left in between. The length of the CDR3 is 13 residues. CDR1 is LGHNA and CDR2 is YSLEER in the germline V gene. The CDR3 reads CASSQVTGEKLFF. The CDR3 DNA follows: TGCGCCAGCAGCCAAGTGACGGGTGAAAAACTGTTTTTT.

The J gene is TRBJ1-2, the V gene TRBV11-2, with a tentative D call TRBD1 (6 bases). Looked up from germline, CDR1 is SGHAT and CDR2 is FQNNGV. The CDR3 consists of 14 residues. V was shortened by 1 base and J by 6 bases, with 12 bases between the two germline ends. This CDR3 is CASSLGRGAHGYTF. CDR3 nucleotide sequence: TGTGCCAGCAGCTTAGGAAGGGGGGCCCATGGCTACACCTTC.

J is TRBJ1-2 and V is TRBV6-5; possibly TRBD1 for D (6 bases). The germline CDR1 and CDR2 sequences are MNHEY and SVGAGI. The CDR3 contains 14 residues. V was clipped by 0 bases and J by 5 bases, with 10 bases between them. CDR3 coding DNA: TGTGCCAGCAGTTACTCGTACAGGGAGTATGGCTACACCTTC. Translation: CASSYSYREYGYTF.

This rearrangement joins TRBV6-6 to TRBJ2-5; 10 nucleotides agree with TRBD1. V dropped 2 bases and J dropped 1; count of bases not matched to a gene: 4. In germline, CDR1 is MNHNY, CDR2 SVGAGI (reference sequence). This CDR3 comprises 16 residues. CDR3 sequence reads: CASSYPRDRGQETQYF. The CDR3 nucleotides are TGTGCCAGCAGTTACCCCCGGGACAGGGGCCAAGAGACCCAGTACTTC.

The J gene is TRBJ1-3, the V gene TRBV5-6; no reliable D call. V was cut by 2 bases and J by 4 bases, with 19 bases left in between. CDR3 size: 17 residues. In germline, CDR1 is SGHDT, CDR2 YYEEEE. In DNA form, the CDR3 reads TGTGCCAGCAGCTTAATAGCCAGGCCGCTGGACGGAAACACCATATATTTT. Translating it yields CASSLIARPLDGNTIYF.

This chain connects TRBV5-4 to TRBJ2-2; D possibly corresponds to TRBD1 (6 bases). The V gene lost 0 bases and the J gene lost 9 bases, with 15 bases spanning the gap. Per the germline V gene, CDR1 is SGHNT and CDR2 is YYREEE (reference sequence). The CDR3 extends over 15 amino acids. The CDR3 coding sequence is TGTGCCAGCAGCTTGGATTCAGGGACATCCAGGGAGCTGTTTTTT. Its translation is CASSLDSGTSRELFF.

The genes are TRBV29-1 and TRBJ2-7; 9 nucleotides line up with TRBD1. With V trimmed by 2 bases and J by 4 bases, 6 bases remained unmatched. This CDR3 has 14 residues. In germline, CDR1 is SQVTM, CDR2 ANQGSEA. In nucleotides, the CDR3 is TGCAGCGTTGAAACCCGGGACAGGGATTACGAGCAGTACTTC. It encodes CSVETRDRDYEQYF.

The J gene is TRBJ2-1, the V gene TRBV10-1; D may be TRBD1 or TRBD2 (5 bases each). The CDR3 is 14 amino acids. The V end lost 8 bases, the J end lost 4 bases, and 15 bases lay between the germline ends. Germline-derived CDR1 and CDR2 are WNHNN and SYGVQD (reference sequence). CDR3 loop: CASGTGATYNEQFF. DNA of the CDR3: TGCGCCAGCGGAACCGGGGCCACTTACAATGAGCAGTTCTTC.

The CDR3 sequence is CASSVGQVQTEKLFF. CDR3 nucleotide sequence: TGTGCCAGCAGCGTTGGGCAAGTACAGACTGAAAAACTGTTTTTT. V is TRBV5-4 and J is TRBJ1-4; D gene ambiguous. V lost 4 bases to trimming and J lost 7 bases, with 17 bases between them. The CDR3 is made up of 15 amino acids. Germline V lookup: CDR1 SGHNT, CDR2 YYREEE (reference sequence).

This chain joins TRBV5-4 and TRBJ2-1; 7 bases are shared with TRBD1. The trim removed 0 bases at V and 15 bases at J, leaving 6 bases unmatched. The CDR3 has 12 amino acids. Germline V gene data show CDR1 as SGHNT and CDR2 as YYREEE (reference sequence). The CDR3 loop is CASSLEDRSMFF. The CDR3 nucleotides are TGTGCCAGCAGCTTGGAGGACAGGTCTATGTTCTTC.